Listed below are T cell receptor beta chains from one sample, sequenced in a study of CD8+CD57+ T cells in acquired aplastic anemia. TCRdb reanalysed the reads using MiXCR and keeps one entry per CDR3 protein. The table includes roughly 250,000 distinct CDR3 sequences, more than 45% detected once. Source material: sorted CD4+, CD8+, or CD8+CD57+ T cells (not recorded which) from PBMCs. The receptors originated from a human donor with aplastic anemia. Each CDR3 is given with its conserved first and last residue. Each record gives: clone size, D gene, CDR3 length, J gene, V gene, CDR3 DNA, CDR3 protein. D genes are given only for firm matches. The listing skips clone size in some rows; elsewhere it reads once, few, many or a size class.

clone size: many
D gene: TRBD2
CDR3 length: 14
J gene: TRBJ2-7
V gene: TRBV20-1
CDR3 DNA: TGCAGTGCTGGGACTAGCGGGGGTTATGACGAGCAGTACTTC
CDR3 protein: CSAGTSGGYDEQYF

clone size: many
D gene: TRBD1
CDR3 length: 15
J gene: TRBJ2-7
V gene: TRBV20-1
CDR3 DNA: TGCAGTGCTAGAGATGCGACAGGGCGAACCTACGAGCAGTACTTC
CDR3 protein: CSARDATGRTYEQYF

clone size: NA
D gene: NA
CDR3 length: 15
J gene: TRBJ1-6
V gene: TRBV15
CDR3 DNA: TGTGCCACCAGCAGAGAGCGCGGTGGGGATTCACCCCTCCACTTT
CDR3 protein: CATSRERGGDSPLHF

clone size: NA
D gene: TRBD2
CDR3 length: 16
J gene: TRBJ2-1
V gene: TRBV7-2
CDR3 DNA: TGTGCCAGCAGCCCCTCCGGGACTAGCGGGAGCTCTGAGCAGTTCTTC
CDR3 protein: CASSPSGTSGSSEQFF

clone size: few
D gene: TRBD1
CDR3 length: 13
J gene: TRBJ1-2
V gene: TRBV30
CDR3 DNA: TGTGCCTGGAGTGAGACAGGGGGGTATGGCTACACCTTC
CDR3 protein: CAWSETGGYGYTF

clone size: many
D gene: NA
CDR3 length: 13
J gene: TRBJ2-1
V gene: TRBV7-9
CDR3 DNA: TGTGCCAGCAGCTTAGCCAGGGGCAATGAGCAGTTCTTC
CDR3 protein: CASSLARGNEQFF

clone size: NA
D gene: NA
CDR3 length: 11
J gene: TRBJ2-1
V gene: TRBV7-2
CDR3 DNA: TGTGCCAGCAGCTTGTGGGGTGAGCAGTTCTTC
CDR3 protein: CASSLWGEQFF

clone size: NA
D gene: TRBD1
CDR3 length: 15
J gene: TRBJ2-5
V gene: TRBV7-8
CDR3 DNA: TGTGCCAGCAGCTTAGGGTCAGGGGGTACGGAGACCCAGTACTTC
CDR3 protein: CASSLGSGGTETQYF

clone size: many
D gene: NA
CDR3 length: 13
J gene: TRBJ2-7
V gene: TRBV12-3/TRBV12-4
CDR3 DNA: TGTGCCAGCAGTTTAAACAGGGCCAGGGAGCAGTACTTC
CDR3 protein: CASSLNRAREQYF

clone size: NA
D gene: NA
CDR3 length: 15
J gene: TRBJ2-2
V gene: TRBV6-5
CDR3 DNA: TGTGCCAGCAGTTCCACCGGGAGATACACCGGGGAGCTGTTTTTT
CDR3 protein: CASSSTGRYTGELFF

clone size: NA
D gene: NA
CDR3 length: 12
J gene: TRBJ2-3
V gene: TRBV12-3/TRBV12-4
CDR3 DNA: TGTGCCAGCAGTTTCACGACTAGTACGCAGTATTTT
CDR3 protein: CASSFTTSTQYF

clone size: NA
D gene: TRBD1
CDR3 length: 14
J gene: TRBJ1-2
V gene: TRBV24-1
CDR3 DNA: TGTGCCACCAGTGATGGGACAGGTCGGTATGGCTACACCTTC
CDR3 protein: CATSDGTGRYGYTF

clone size: few
D gene: NA
CDR3 length: 14
J gene: TRBJ1-5
V gene: TRBV28
CDR3 DNA: TGTGCCAGCAAACCAGGAACTAGCAATCAGCCCCAGCATTTT
CDR3 protein: CASKPGTSNQPQHF

clone size: few
D gene: TRBD1
CDR3 length: 13
J gene: TRBJ1-1
V gene: TRBV20-1
CDR3 DNA: TGCAGTGCTGAAGGGACAGGGGACACTGAAGCTTTCTTT
CDR3 protein: CSAEGTGDTEAFF

clone size: few
D gene: NA
CDR3 length: 15
J gene: TRBJ2-7
V gene: TRBV5-1
CDR3 DNA: TGCGCCAGCAGCCCGGGACTTTACGTTTCCTACGAGCAGTACTTC
CDR3 protein: CASSPGLYVSYEQYF

clone size: once
D gene: NA
CDR3 length: 15
J gene: TRBJ2-7
V gene: TRBV7-9
CDR3 DNA: TGTGCCAGCAGTTCAGACCTAGACTACCCTACGAAGCAGTACTTC
CDR3 protein: CASSSDLDYPTKQYF

clone size: many
D gene: NA
CDR3 length: 15
J gene: TRBJ1-2
V gene: TRBV12-3/TRBV12-4
CDR3 DNA: TGTGCCAGCAGTTTCAGCCCGAGGGGATTCTATGGCTACACCTTC
CDR3 protein: CASSFSPRGFYGYTF

clone size: many
D gene: NA
CDR3 length: 16
J gene: TRBJ1-1
V gene: TRBV20-1
CDR3 DNA: TGCAGTGCTAGAGAGCTACAGGAGAGGGCGGACACTGAAGCTTTCTTT
CDR3 protein: CSARELQERADTEAFF

clone size: NA
D gene: NA
CDR3 length: 14
J gene: TRBJ2-1
V gene: TRBV10-3
CDR3 DNA: TGTGCCAGCTCGGTAGTCCAGGAATACAATGAGCAGTTCTTC
CDR3 protein: CASSVVQEYNEQFF

clone size: NA
D gene: TRBD1
CDR3 length: 14
J gene: TRBJ2-7
V gene: TRBV20-1
CDR3 DNA: TGCAGTGCTAGAGACCCGGGACAGGACTACGAGCAGTACTTC
CDR3 protein: CSARDPGQDYEQYF

clone size: NA
D gene: TRBD2
CDR3 length: 14
J gene: TRBJ2-3
V gene: TRBV7-9
CDR3 DNA: TGTGCCAGCAGCTCGGGACTAGCCACAGATACGCAGTATTTT
CDR3 protein: CASSSGLATDTQYF

clone size: NA
D gene: TRBD2
CDR3 length: 15
J gene: TRBJ2-7
V gene: TRBV20-1
CDR3 DNA: TGCAGTGCTAGAGAGGGACTAGCGGGGATCTACGAGCAGTACTTC
CDR3 protein: CSAREGLAGIYEQYF